Following are 24 T cell receptor beta chains from one sample sequenced in a study of technical replicates of blood from a few donors. TCRdb's copy holds only in-frame clones and misses some; the assay was immunoSEQ multiplex PCR. The repertoire includes approximately 59,000 clones, 86% of them detected once, and about 4.8% sits in the top ten. The sequencing sample was made of PBMCs. The source is a human donor in good health. Some clones in this sample may be carry-over from other donors' samples.

The rearrangement uses TRBV10-3 and TRBJ2-3, with 8 bases matching TRBD2. V lost 4 bases and J lost 1; bases outside the gene matches: 10. CDR1 and CDR2 (germline): ENHRY, SYGVKD. The CDR3 sequence is 17 residues long. In DNA, the CDR3 is TGTGCCATCAGTGGCTCCTTCTCCGGGGGGGGCACAGATACGCAGTATTTT. Translation: CAISGSFSGGGTDTQYF.

J is TRBJ1-1 and V is TRBV13; the D is unclear. CDR3 length: 17 residues. The germline gives CDR1 PRHDT, CDR2 FYEKMQ (reference sequence). Deletions cut 7 bases from V and 1 base from J, with 22 bases between. The CDR3: CASKTEADASQNTEAFF. The CDR3 DNA reads TGTGCCAGCAAAACGGAGGCGGATGCTTCTCAGAACACTGAAGCTTTCTTT. The variable domain in full, completed from reference TRBV13 and TRBJ1-1, reads AAGVIQSPRHLIKEKRETATLKCYPIPRHDTVYWYQQGPGQDPQFLISFYEKMQSDKGSIPDRFSAQQFSDYHSELNMSSLELGDSALYFCASKTEADASQNTEAFFGQGTRLTVV.

This chain connects TRBV15 to TRBJ2-1; D unresolved. The CDR3 length is 13 residues. Trimming pared 5 bases from V and 0 bases from J, leaving 5 bases between. Germline V gene lookup returns CDR1 LNHNV and CDR2 YYDKDF (reference sequence). Written as DNA, the CDR3 is TGTGCCACCAGCGAGGACTCCTACAATGAGCAGTTCTTC. It codes for CATSEDSYNEQFF.

This clone was seen a few times. This chain connects TRBV6-5 to TRBJ2-2, with a weak D call TRBD1 (5 bases). V lost 2 bases and J lost 1, with 8 bases in between. This CDR3 has 15 residues. Germline CDR1 and CDR2: MNHEY and SVGAGI. The chain's CDR3 is CASSYGAGNTGELFF. The CDR3 nucleotides are TGTGCCAGCAGTTACGGGGCCGGGAACACCGGGGAGCTGTTTTTT.

The chain combines TRBV7-9 with TRBJ1-2; no firm D call. The CDR3 sequence is 12 residues long. V lost 7 bases, J lost 4 bases, and 10 bases lay in between. Per germline, CDR1 SEHNR and CDR2 FQNEAQ (reference sequence). As DNA, the CDR3 is TGTGCCAGCAACCAACAGCCCTATGGCTACACCTTC. Its protein is CASNQQPYGYTF.

This chain connects TRBV4-2 to TRBJ2-5; 9 nucleotides line up with TRBD2. The CDR3 is made up of 16 amino acids. V was pared by 0 bases and J by 5 bases, with 7 bases of the junction left unmatched. Germline V gene lookup returns CDR1 LGHNA and CDR2 YNFKEQ. The CDR3: CASSQDSSGGSETQYF. The CDR3 region has the DNA TGTGCCAGCAGCCAAGATTCCAGCGGGGGGTCGGAGACCCAGTACTTC.

This clone was seen just once. The V gene is TRBV12-5, the J gene TRBJ2-7; the D is unclear. The germline V gene encodes CDR1 LGHNT and CDR2 FRNRAP. The length of the CDR3 is 12 residues. V dropped 2 bases and J dropped 6 bases, with 8 bases sitting between them. CDR3 bases: TGTGCTAGTGGTTTGAGTCCGGGCGAGCAGTACTTC. The encoded protein is CASGLSPGEQYF.

The chain is built from TRBV18 and TRBJ1-3, with D perhaps TRBD1 (5 bases). V was pared by 2 bases and J by 2 bases, with 7 bases between. From germline, CDR1 is KGHSH and CDR2 LQKENI. The CDR3 is 14 amino acids. The CDR3 DNA is TGTGCCAGCTCACCAGGGGCACCTGGAAACACCATATATTTT. Protein sequence: CASSPGAPGNTIYF.

The CDR3: CASSVRDTIYEQYF. DNA of the CDR3: TGTGCCAGCAGCGTCCGGGACACCATCTACGAGCAGTACTTC. The chain combines TRBV21-1 with TRBJ2-7; the D call of TRBD1 is as the table states it, not checked on the DNA. TRBV21-1 is given as a pseudogene. CDR3 length: 14 residues.

This clone was found once. This sequence joins TRBV7-6 and TRBJ2-7, with D perhaps TRBD2 (6 bases). V shed 5 bases and J shed 4 bases, with 15 bases lying between them. The V gene's germline CDR1 is SGHVS and CDR2 FNYEAQ. The CDR3 totals 14 residues. CDR3 nucleotides: TGTGCCAGCAGCCCCGGGGGTTACGGGTACGAGCAGTACTTC. This sequence encodes CASSPGGYGYEQYF.

The genes are TRBV15 and TRBJ1-4; 8 bases match TRBD1. The ends lost 2 bases at V and 6 bases at J; junction bases unmatched: 8. The CDR3 is 16 residues long. Germline V gene sequence: CDR1 LNHNV, CDR2 YYDKDF (reference sequence). Here the CDR3 reads CATSRFTGGIDEKLFF. The CDR3 DNA sequence: TGTGCCACCAGCAGATTTACAGGGGGGATTGATGAAAAACTGTTTTTT.

The chain employs TRBV9 and TRBJ1-4; unclear D gene. Trimming removed 0 bases at V and 4 bases at J, with 19 bases between. Germline-derived CDR1 and CDR2 are SGDLS and YYNGEE. The CDR3 spans 18 residues. CDR3 sequence (DNA): TGTGCCAGCAGCGTAGGAGGGAGCGTTGGGAAGGTTAATGAAAAACTGTTTTTT. It translates to CASSVGGSVGKVNEKLFF.

The chain has TRBV6-6 and TRBJ2-7, with TRBD2 identical over 10 bases. Per the germline V gene, CDR1 is MNHNY and CDR2 is SVGAGI (reference sequence). V shed 5 bases, J shed 3 bases, and the junction held 4 bases outside the gene matches. CDR3 size: 14 residues. CDR3 amino acids: CASSGSSGSYEQYF. The CDR3, as DNA: TGTGCCAGCAGTGGATCTAGCGGGAGCTACGAGCAGTACTTC.

CDR3 amino acids: CASSYLTGGKYNSPLHF. Here the CDR3 DNA reads TGTGCCAGCAGCTACCTGACAGGGGGCAAGTATAATTCACCCCTCCACTTT. The chain employs TRBV7-9 and TRBJ1-6; 10 bases map to TRBD1. Germline assignment: CDR1 SEHNR and CDR2 FQNEAQ (reference sequence). The CDR3 has 17 residues. V dropped 4 bases and J dropped 4; count of bases not matched to a gene: 7.

The chain uses TRBV5-1 and TRBJ2-7; TRBD1 agrees at 8 bases. The CDR3 is made up of 22 amino acids. The V gene end was trimmed by 3 bases and the J gene end by 4 bases; junction bases not matched to a gene: 30. CDR1 and CDR2 from the germline V gene are SGHRS and YFSETQ. The CDR3 reads CASSSGLSFTYPDRGRGYEQYF. The CDR3 nucleotides are TGCGCCAGCAGCTCGGGCTTGTCGTTCACATACCCTGACAGGGGAAGAGGGTACGAGCAGTACTTC.

CDR3 DNA: TGTGCCAGCAGTTTGAAAGCGGAAGGCTCCTACGAGCAGTACTTC. This gives the protein CASSLKAEGSYEQYF. The chain recombines TRBV27 with TRBJ2-7; D perhaps matches TRBD2 (5 bases). Germline loops: CDR1 MNHEY, CDR2 SMNVEV (reference sequence). V was shortened by 3 bases and J by 0 bases, with 12 bases between the two germline ends. The CDR3 has 15 residues.

The gene calls are TRBV5-1 and TRBJ2-5, with 9 bases fitting TRBD2. Trimming at V came to 4 bases and at J to 5 bases, leaving 12 bases not matched to a gene. Germline V lookup: CDR1 SGHRS, CDR2 YFSETQ. The CDR3 totals 16 residues. CDR3 amino acids: CASSPRVAGAHETQYF. Here the CDR3 DNA reads TGCGCCAGCAGCCCGAGGGTAGCGGGGGCGCACGAGACCCAGTACTTC.

V gene TRBV21-1 combines with J gene TRBJ1-1; the table gives TRBD1 as D, unverified against the DNA. TRBV21-1 represents a pseudogene. This CDR3 contains 15 residues. The CDR3 protein is CASSNPAGYDTEAFF. The DNA for the CDR3 is TGTGCCAGCAGCAATCCAGCAGGGTACGACACTGAAGCTTTCTTT.

The chain has TRBV10-3 and TRBJ2-2; 7 nucleotides align to TRBD1. The V segment lost 6 bases and the J segment 0 bases; nucleotides outside the gene matches: 1. CDR3 size: 14 residues. Germline CDR1 reads ENHRY; CDR2 reads SYGVKD. The CDR3 is CAISGTANTGELFF. The DNA for the CDR3 is TGTGCCATCAGCGGGACAGCGAACACCGGGGAGCTGTTTTTT.

The V call is TRBV7-8, the J call TRBJ1-5; perhaps TRBD1 as D (5 bases). V lost 1 base and J lost 6, with 10 bases in between. The germline V gene has CDR1 SGHVS and CDR2 FQNEAQ. The CDR3 runs to 14 residues. As DNA, the CDR3 is TGTGCCAGCAGCTTAGTGGAGGGGCCTCAGCCCCAGCATTTT. Its protein is CASSLVEGPQPQHF. Based on the CDR3 plus reference TRBV7-8 and TRBJ1-5, the full variable domain is GAGVSQSPRYKVAKRGQDVALRCDPISGHVSLFWYQQALGQGPEFLTYFQNEAQLDKSGLPSDRFFAERPEGSVSTLKIQRTQQEDSAVYLCASSLVEGPQPQHFGDGTRLSIL.

J is TRBJ2-7 and V is TRBV9, with TRBD2 as a possible D gene (5 bases). The CDR3 spans 14 residues. Trimming left V 3 bases short and J 2 bases short, with 12 bases between. From germline, CDR1 is SGDLS and CDR2 YYNGEE. CDR3 in DNA: TGTGCCAGCAGCGGTGGCGGGCCACCCTACGAGCAGTACTTC. As protein: CASSGGGPPYEQYF.

The V and J genes are TRBV6-1 and TRBJ2-1; 11 bases are a match to TRBD2. From germline, CDR1 is MNHNS and CDR2 SASEGT. V was pared by 5 bases and J by 5 bases, with 5 bases of the junction left unmatched. CDR3 length: 15 residues. This CDR3 reads CASSPLAGGNNEQFF. CDR3 DNA sequence: TGTGCCAGCAGTCCGTTAGCGGGAGGGAACAATGAGCAGTTCTTC.

The chain carries TRBV18 and TRBJ1-1; TRBD1 might be the D (5 bases). Trimming cost V 3 bases and J 4 bases, with 24 bases left between them. This CDR3 contains 18 residues. CDR1 is KGHSH, CDR2 LQKENI, per germline. CDR3 nucleotides: TGTGCCAGCTCACCTACCCAGGGTAGTTCCGATCGTGGCACTGAAGCTTTCTTT. It yields the protein CASSPTQGSSDRGTEAFF.

The V call is TRBV19, the J call TRBJ2-1; 11 positions agree with TRBD2. The CDR3 consists of 15 residues. Per the germline V gene, CDR1 is LNHDA and CDR2 is SQIVND (reference sequence). Trimming took 1 base from V and 9 from J; bases not matched to a gene: 5. CDR3 amino acids: CASSIASGRLPEQFF. The CDR3 DNA is TGTGCCAGTAGTATAGCTAGCGGGAGGCTACCTGAGCAGTTCTTC.